The 21 T cell receptor beta chains reported below all come from one sample, sequenced in a study of shared clonotypes between healthy human individuals. Method: immunoSEQ multiplex PCR; TCRdb's copy keeps in-frame clones and lacks some. The sample holds around 1 million clones; 76% are singletons and the top ten take about 1.5%. Sample: memory CD4+ T cells sorted from blood. Regarding subset: CD45RA-negative fraction. Source of these receptors: a man younger than 35 in good health.

The J gene is TRBJ2-7, the V gene TRBV2; 7 nucleotides match TRBD2. V lost 4 bases, J lost 5 bases, and 5 bases stayed unmatched. The CDR3 extends over 13 amino acids. Germline assignment: CDR1 SNHLY and CDR2 FYNNEI. The CDR3 is CASSAGGSHEQYF. CDR3 DNA sequence: TGTGCCAGCAGTGCGGGCGGGAGCCACGAGCAGTACTTC.

J is TRBJ2-7 and V is TRBV18; 8 nucleotides align to TRBD1. CDR1 KGHSH and CDR2 LQKENI come from the germline V gene. The CDR3 is 14 amino acids. With 4 bases clipped from V and 1 base from J, the junction kept 3 bases outside the gene matches. Here the CDR3 DNA reads TGTGCCAGCTCACTTACAGGGGGTTCCTACGAGCAGTACTTC. This sequence encodes CASSLTGGSYEQYF.

This sequence joins TRBV6-6 and TRBJ1-2; 7 nucleotides agree with TRBD1. Looked up from germline, CDR1 is MNHNY and CDR2 is SVGAGI (reference sequence). The length of the CDR3 is 14 residues. Trimming removed 0 bases from V and 2 bases from J; junction bases left unmatched: 0. The CDR3: CASSYSGQNYGYTF. The CDR3 region has the DNA TGTGCCAGCAGTTACTCGGGACAGAACTATGGCTACACCTTC.

J is TRBJ2-1 and V is TRBV10-3, with D possibly TRBD1 on 6 matching bases. V was pared by 3 bases and J by 7 bases, with 13 bases between. Germline CDR1 ENHRY, CDR2 SYGVKD. This CDR3 has 14 residues. CDR3 sequence reads: CAISDNREKNEQFF. In nucleotides, the CDR3 is TGTGCCATCAGTGATAACAGGGAGAAGAATGAGCAGTTCTTC.

The CDR3 DNA follows: TGCGCCAGCAGCAATACGGGACAGGGGGCTGAGGAAGCTTTCTTT. This encodes CASSNTGQGAEEAFF. V usage is TRBV5-1 and J usage is TRBJ1-1, with TRBD1 matching 12 bases. The CDR3 covers 15 residues. V trimming: 4 bases; J trimming: 8 bases; junction bases outside the gene matches: 9. Germline V CDR1 and CDR2: SGHRS, YFSETQ.

V is TRBV28 and J is TRBJ1-2; D possibly corresponds to TRBD1 (5 bases). Germline CDR1 is MDHEN and CDR2 is SYDVKM. V was trimmed by 6 bases and J by 2 bases, leaving 10 bases between them. This CDR3 is built from 13 residues. CDR3 in DNA: TGTGCCAGCAGCACCGACAGAAACTATGGCTACACCTTC. The encoded protein is CASSTDRNYGYTF.

This rearrangement joins TRBV15 to TRBJ2-5, with D tentatively TRBD1 (6 bases). Germline V gene data show CDR1 as LNHNV and CDR2 as YYDKDF (reference sequence). CDR3 length: 12 amino acids. Trimming took 6 bases from V and 3 from J, leaving 8 bases between them. Here the CDR3 reads CATRDRKETQYF. The CDR3 DNA follows: TGTGCCACCAGAGACAGGAAAGAGACCCAGTACTTC.

This CDR3 is CAWTQENTEAFF. In DNA form, the CDR3 reads TGTGCCTGGACGCAGGAGAACACTGAAGCTTTCTTT. The chain recombines TRBV30 with TRBJ1-1, with unresolved D. The V end was cut by 4 bases, the J end by 1 base, with 7 bases between. Per germline, CDR1 GTSNPN and CDR2 SVGIG (reference sequence). The CDR3 length is 12 residues.

The chain recombines TRBV10-3 with TRBJ2-2; D unclear. Germline V gene lookup returns CDR1 ENHRY and CDR2 SYGVKD. Between the trimmed V and J ends, which lost 3 bases and 1 base, there was a span of 9 bases. This CDR3 comprises 15 residues. CDR3 nucleotide sequence: TGTGCCATCAGTGATATTGGCAGGAACACCGGGGAGCTGTTTTTT. Its protein product is CAISDIGRNTGELFF.

The chain recombines TRBV25-1 with TRBJ2-7; D unresolved. CDR1 and CDR2 from the germline V gene are MGHDK and SYGVNS. Deletions cut 4 bases from V and 5 bases from J, with 15 bases between. The length of the CDR3 is 14 residues. The CDR3 here is CASSGGTTTHEQYF. CDR3 nucleotide sequence: TGTGCCAGCAGTGGGGGAACCACTACCCACGAGCAGTACTTC.

V gene TRBV7-9 combines with J gene TRBJ2-1; TRBD2 matches at 9 bases. CDR1 is SEHNR, CDR2 FQNEAQ, per germline (reference sequence). This CDR3 spans 16 amino acids. V shed 4 bases and J 10 bases; nucleotides not matched to a gene: 14. The CDR3 spells CASSSFGTSLPGEQFF. For the CDR3, the DNA is TGTGCCAGCAGCTCGTTCGGGACTAGCCTACCTGGGGAGCAGTTCTTC.

The chain couples TRBV28 to TRBJ1-5; weak D call: TRBD1 (6 bases). V lost 8 bases and J 5 bases, leaving 16 bases between the germline ends. The CDR3 has 14 amino acids. Germline loops: CDR1 MDHEN, CDR2 SYDVKM. CDR3 region: CASLQGREHQPQHF. For the CDR3, the DNA is TGTGCCAGCCTACAGGGTAGGGAGCATCAGCCCCAGCATTTT.

The chain has TRBV28 and TRBJ2-3; 11 bases fit TRBD1. Germline assignment: CDR1 MDHEN and CDR2 SYDVKM. Trimming removed 6 bases from V and 1 base from J; junction bases left unmatched: 9. The CDR3 runs to 17 residues. The CDR3 DNA reads TGTGCCAGCAGAGAAGGACAGGGGGCGTTGGGCACAGATACGCAGTATTTT. As protein: CASREGQGALGTDTQYF. Full variable domain (rest looked up from reference TRBV28 and TRBJ2-3): DVKVTQSSRYLVKRTGEKVFLECVQDMDHENMFWYRQDPGLGLRLIYFSYDVKMKEKGDIPEGYSVSREKKERFSLILESASTNQTSMYLCASREGQGALGTDTQYFGPGTRLTVL.

This clone has just a few counts. V is TRBV19 and J is TRBJ2-2; D is possibly TRBD1 (5 bases). Germline V lookup: CDR1 LNHDA, CDR2 SQIVND (reference sequence). The CDR3 spans 14 residues. The V end lost 8 bases, the J end lost 5 bases, and 15 bases lay between the germline ends. The CDR3 coding sequence is TGTGCCAGTGCCACCAGGGCGTCAACCGGGGAGCTGTTTTTT. Translating it yields CASATRASTGELFF.

The chain recombines TRBV5-1 with TRBJ2-5; TRBD2 matches at 7 bases. The CDR3 is 16 residues long. CDR1 and CDR2 from the germline V gene are SGHRS and YFSETQ. J was trimmed by 2 bases and V by 2 bases; bases with no gene match: 9. CDR3 DNA: TGCGCCAGCAGCTTAAGGAGCGGGGTCGGGCAAGAGACCCAGTACTTC. This translates into CASSLRSGVGQETQYF.

V and J are TRBV5-4 and TRBJ2-1; the match to TRBD2 covers 10 bases. This CDR3 has 16 amino acids. The trim removed 0 bases at V and 3 bases at J, leaving 3 bases unmatched. Germline-derived CDR1 and CDR2 are SGHNT and YYREEE (reference sequence). CDR3 in amino acids: CASSLGSGRVYNEQFF. DNA of the CDR3: TGTGCCAGCAGCTTGGGAAGCGGGAGGGTCTACAATGAGCAGTTCTTC.

V is TRBV7-3 and J is TRBJ2-6, with D maybe TRBD1 (6 bases). Germline V gene data show CDR1 as SGHTA and CDR2 as FQGTGA. This CDR3 has 16 amino acids. The V and J ends lost 1 base and 3 bases respectively, with 10 bases between them. CDR3 sequence: CASSLNGGGGANVLTF. The CDR3 nucleotides read TGTGCCAGCAGCTTAAATGGGGGCGGTGGGGCCAACGTCCTGACTTTC. Supplemented by reference TRBV7-3 and TRBJ2-6, the full variable domain reads GAGVSQTPSNKVTEKGKYVELRCDPISGHTALYWYRQSLGQGPEFLIYFQGTGAADDSGLPNDRFFAVRPEGSVSTLKIQRTERGDSAVYLCASSLNGGGGANVLTFGAGSRLTVL.

The rearrangement joins TRBV2 to TRBJ2-1, with D perhaps matching TRBD1 (6 bases). V lost 6 bases to trimming and J lost 3 bases, with 9 bases between them. The CDR3 has 13 residues. The germline CDR1 and CDR2 sequences are SNHLY and FYNNEI. CDR3 protein: CASSVTGYNEQFF. The CDR3 DNA is TGTGCCAGCAGCGTGACAGGCTACAATGAGCAGTTCTTC.

The V and J genes are TRBV30 and TRBJ1-2; no firm D call. Trimming shortened V by 4 bases and J by 10 bases, and 19 bases separated the two germline ends. Germline V lookup: CDR1 GTSNPN, CDR2 SVGIG (reference sequence). The CDR3 extends over 13 amino acids. CDR3 region: CAWTLGPWRAYTF. The CDR3 DNA reads TGTGCCTGGACCCTCGGCCCCTGGCGGGCCTACACCTTC.

The chain employs TRBV28 and TRBJ2-7, with 10 positions matching TRBD2. V trimming: 5 bases; J trimming: 2 bases; junction bases outside the gene matches: 3. Germline CDR1 MDHEN, CDR2 SYDVKM. The CDR3 is 14 amino acids. The CDR3 region is CASSRTSGPYEQYF. The CDR3 DNA follows: TGTGCCAGCAGTCGGACTAGCGGCCCCTACGAGCAGTACTTC.

V usage is TRBV10-2 and J usage is TRBJ1-1; the D gene is possibly TRBD1 (5 bases). Trimming removed 2 bases at V and 0 bases at J, with 13 bases between. Germline V CDR1 and CDR2: WSHSY, SAAADI. The CDR3 runs to 16 residues. CDR3 region: CASSEELGRVNTEAFF. In DNA, the CDR3 is TGCGCCAGCAGTGAGGAGTTGGGACGGGTGAACACTGAAGCTTTCTTT.